These 28 T cell receptor beta chains were all obtained from the same sample, sequenced in a study of T cells in Graves' hyperthyroidism and ophthalmopathy (dated by TCRdb to the late 2010s). Receptor libraries were prepared by multiplex PCR. Sequencing instrument: Illumina HiSeq 2000. The TCR beta CDR3 regions were amplified from the RNA transcripts. A first-round RT-PCR of the TCR CDR3 used the HTBI primer set with the Qiagen OneStep RT-PCR kit. The raw public reads went through TCRdb reprocessing: fastp at Q25, MiXCR clone calling, in-frame beta chains kept. CDR3 protein duplicates are merged, each entry listing the most common genes and DNA. The sample table shows approximately 520,000 distinct CDR3 sequences, and around 20% are seen once. The ten largest clones take up about a quarter of the sample. What was sequenced was blood. Receptor source: a man younger than 35 with Graves' hyperthyroidism.

This clonotype came up many times. V and J are TRBV28 and TRBJ2-7; D is undetermined. Between the trimmed V and J ends, which lost 3 bases and 3 bases, there was a span of 6 bases. Germline V gene data show CDR1 as MDHEN and CDR2 as SYDVKM. CDR3 length: 12 amino acids. DNA for the CDR3: TGTGCCAGCAGTTTTCAAAACTACGAGCAGTACTTC. Its protein is CASSFQNYEQYF. Variable domain in full (rest from reference TRBV28 and TRBJ2-7): DVKVTQSSRYLVKRTGEKVFLECVQDMDHENMFWYRQDPGLGLRLIYFSYDVKMKEKGDIPEGYSVSREKKERFSLILESASTNQTSMYLCASSFQNYEQYFGPGTRLTVT.

The chain carries TRBV28 and TRBJ1-5; D is unresolved. CDR1 is MDHEN, CDR2 SYDVKM, per germline. V lost 2 bases and J lost 3, with 5 bases in between. The CDR3 has 13 amino acids. This chain's CDR3 is CASSLRYNQPQHF. The CDR3 coding sequence is TGTGCCAGCAGTTTAAGATACAATCAGCCCCAGCATTTT.

In its sample, this clonotype was seen many times. This chain uses TRBV13 with TRBJ1-1, with D perhaps matching TRBD1 (6 bases). The length of the CDR3 is 14 residues. The V and J ends lost 1 base and 11 bases respectively, with 17 bases between them. CDR1 is PRHDT, CDR2 FYEKMQ, per germline (reference sequence). CDR3 amino acids: CASSLAGDFGWAFF. CDR3 DNA: TGTGCCAGCAGCTTAGCAGGGGATTTTGGTTGGGCTTTCTTT.

This sequence joins TRBV19 and TRBJ1-1, with D hard to call. The CDR3 runs to 14 residues. Germline V gene lookup returns CDR1 LNHDA and CDR2 SQIVND (reference sequence). V gave up 8 bases and J gave up 5 bases, with 18 bases separating them. CDR3 DNA: TGTGCCAGTGCAACGGGGTCCTCTAGAACTGAAGCTTTCTTT. It encodes CASATGSSRTEAFF.

This clonotype was counted ten times or more. The chain employs TRBV11-2 and TRBJ2-5, with 10 bases fitting TRBD1. CDR3 size: 15 residues. The V segment lost 3 bases and the J segment 5 bases; nucleotides outside the gene matches: 6. Germline CDR1 SGHAT, CDR2 FQNNGV. Written as DNA, the CDR3 is TGTGCCAGCAGCTTCCGGACAGGGGGAAGGGAGACCCAGTACTTC. It translates to CASSFRTGGRETQYF.

The chain has TRBV29-1 and TRBJ2-5, with 7 bases aligning to TRBD2. The CDR3 length is 16 residues. V shed 0 bases and J 0 bases; nucleotides not matched to a gene: 7. The germline V gene has CDR1 SQVTM and CDR2 ANQGSEA. This chain's CDR3 is CSVEEGGGSYQETQYF. The CDR3 DNA is TGCAGCGTTGAAGAGGGGGGGGGATCGTACCAAGAGACCCAGTACTTC.

This clonotype was counted only a few times. V gene TRBV5-1 combines with J gene TRBJ1-3, with 7 nucleotides matching TRBD1. V lost 1 base to trimming and J lost 0 bases; unmatched junction nucleotides: 4. Germline V lookup: CDR1 SGHRS, CDR2 YFSETQ. The CDR3 sequence is 16 residues long. The CDR3 reads CASSLLTGLSGNTIYF. The CDR3 DNA follows: TGCGCCAGCAGCTTGCTGACAGGGCTCTCTGGAAACACCATATATTTT.

The CDR3 coding sequence is TGTGCCAGCAGCACTCAGGGATCCGGGGAGCTGTTTTTT. Its protein is CASSTQGSGELFF. The chain uses TRBV9 and TRBJ2-2; tentative D call: TRBD1 (5 bases). The V and J ends lost 4 bases and 6 bases respectively, with 10 bases between them. CDR1 and CDR2 from the germline V gene are SGDLS and YYNGEE. The CDR3 spans 13 residues.

This clonotype was seen many times. This chain joins TRBV13 and TRBJ1-1; a possible D gene is TRBD1 (5 bases). This CDR3 spans 15 amino acids. Trimming took off 4 bases at V and 7 bases at J, with 19 bases between the two ends. Germline V lookup: CDR1 PRHDT, CDR2 FYEKMQ (reference sequence). The CDR3 nucleotides are TGTGCCAGCAGCTCTCGCGGGGCCAGGTACGGTGAAGCTTTCTTT. Protein product: CASSSRGARYGEAFF.

This clonotype was picked up a small number of times. A read error may be the cause here, since a much bigger clone is one base away. V usage is TRBV2 and J usage is TRBJ1-3; the D is unclear. Germline CDR1 reads SNHLY; CDR2 reads FYNNEI. Trimming took off 0 bases at V and 3 bases at J, with 0 bases between the two ends. The CDR3 has 12 residues. The CDR3 here is CASSEAGNTIYF. CDR3 nucleotides: TGTGCCAGCAGTGAAGCTGGAAACACCATATATTTT.

This clonotype was seen repeatedly, ten times or more. The chain has TRBV29-1 and TRBJ1-2; weak D call: TRBD1 (5 bases). Per germline, CDR1 SQVTM and CDR2 ANQGSEA. Trimming pared 4 bases from V and 1 base from J, leaving 13 bases between. The CDR3 length is 14 residues. The CDR3 DNA is TGCAGCGTTGGGGGGGGAGACGGTAACTATGGCTACACCTTC. This gives the protein CSVGGGDGNYGYTF.

The gene calls are TRBV28 and TRBJ2-5; 8 bases align to TRBD2. With V trimmed by 2 bases and J by 4 bases, 12 bases remained unmatched. CDR3 size: 17 residues. Germline V gene sequence: CDR1 MDHEN, CDR2 SYDVKM. The CDR3 spells CASSLRSSGIVGETQYF. CDR3 in DNA: TGTGCCAGCAGTTTACGGAGTAGCGGGATCGTCGGAGAGACCCAGTACTTC.

The sample holds many counts of this clonotype. V and J are TRBV6-5 and TRBJ2-5, with D possibly matching TRBD1 (5 bases). CDR3 length: 16 amino acids. The V end was cut by 0 bases, the J end by 4 bases, with 15 bases between. Germline CDR1 MNHEY, CDR2 SVGAGI. The CDR3 is CASSYSNQGIGETQYF. Here the CDR3 DNA reads TGTGCCAGCAGTTACTCGAATCAGGGAATAGGAGAGACCCAGTACTTC.

This clonotype was counted only a few times. The chain links TRBV28 to TRBJ1-1, with D perhaps TRBD1 (5 bases). The CDR3 loop spans 16 amino acids. Trimming cost V 4 bases and J 7 bases, with 22 bases left between them. Looked up from germline, CDR1 is MDHEN and CDR2 is SYDVKM. The CDR3 DNA sequence: TGTGCCAGCAGTTCCCCCCCTGCAGGGTCTTTTAGTGAAGCTTTCTTT. Translated: CASSSPPAGSFSEAFF. Combining the CDR3 with reference TRBV28 and TRBJ1-1 gives the whole variable domain DVKVTQSSRYLVKRTGEKVFLECVQDMDHENMFWYRQDPGLGLRLIYFSYDVKMKEKGDIPEGYSVSREKKERFSLILESASTNQTSMYLCASSSPPAGSFSEAFFGQGTRLTVV.

This clonotype was detected ten times or more. The chain carries TRBV6-5 and TRBJ1-5; 8 nucleotides align to TRBD1. This CDR3 has 14 amino acids. With 2 bases clipped from V and 7 bases from J, the junction kept 4 bases outside the gene matches. Looked up from germline, CDR1 is MNHEY and CDR2 is SVGAGI. In DNA form, the CDR3 reads TGTGCCAGCAGTTACAAAGGACAGGGCCAGCCCCAGCATTTT. It codes for CASSYKGQGQPQHF.

On this clonotype: The junction and the germline gene differ at one end; a read error may be behind it. The J gene is TRBJ1-1, the V gene TRBV27; the match to TRBD1 covers 9 bases. The CDR3 is 13 amino acids. The germline CDR1 and CDR2 sequences are MNHEY and SMNVEV (reference sequence). CDR3 loop: CASRGTGSTEACF. For the CDR3, the DNA is TGTGCCAGCAGGGGGACAGGGAGTACTGAAGCTTGCTTT.

This clonotype is a singleton in its sample. This chain uses TRBV6-1 with TRBJ1-3, with D unresolved. Between the trimmed V and J ends, which lost 6 bases and 1 base, there was a span of 10 bases. This CDR3 is built from 14 residues. The V gene's germline CDR1 is MNHNS and CDR2 SASEGT. CDR3 residues: CASSEWNSGNTIYF. The CDR3 nucleotides read TGTGCCAGCAGCGAATGGAATTCTGGAAACACCATATATTTT.

V is TRBV11-2 and J is TRBJ1-1, with D possibly matching TRBD1 (5 bases). Germline lookup yields CDR1 SGHAT and CDR2 FQNNGV. This CDR3 is 15 amino acids long. V lost 3 bases to trimming and J lost 4 bases, with 15 bases between them. DNA for the CDR3: TGTGCCAGCAGCTTTCCCTCAGGGTTTAGCACTGAAGCTTTCTTT. Its translation is CASSFPSGFSTEAFF.

This clonotype was seen repeatedly, ten times or more. The chain employs TRBV12-3 or TRBV12-4 and TRBJ1-2; 9 bases map to TRBD1. The CDR3 contains 16 residues. The V gene end was trimmed by 3 bases and the J gene end by 7 bases; junction bases not matched to a gene: 12. CDR3 bases: TGTGCCAGCAGTTTTAGAGGGCGGGACAGGGTACTTGGCTACACCTTC. Translated, it gives CASSFRGRDRVLGYTF.

The chain recombines TRBV6-2 or TRBV6-3 with TRBJ1-5, with D possibly TRBD1 on 6 matching bases. Per germline, CDR1 MNHEY and CDR2 SVGEGT. Trimming took off 0 bases at V and 4 bases at J, with 10 bases between the two ends. The CDR3 length is 15 residues. CDR3 coding DNA: TGTGCCAGCAGTTACTCGAGACAGGCTAATCAGCCCCAGCATTTT. Translation: CASSYSRQANQPQHF.

This clonotype was recorded once. V usage is TRBV10-1 and J usage is TRBJ1-1; D gene uncertain. This CDR3 spans 14 amino acids. V was cut by 6 bases and J by 0 bases, with 11 bases left in between. Germline CDR1 is WNHNN and CDR2 is SYGVQD (reference sequence). The CDR3 bases are TGCGCCAGCAGGCGGCTAAGGATGAACACTGAAGCTTTCTTT. Translation: CASRRLRMNTEAFF.

As for this clonotype: A much larger clone differs by one base, so this may be a read error. The chain joins TRBV11-1 to TRBJ1-1, with D unresolved. Germline lookup yields CDR1 SGHAT and CDR2 FQDESV (reference sequence). This CDR3 has 16 amino acids. The germline V and J ends were trimmed by 5 bases and 6 bases, with 22 bases remaining between them. CDR3 sequence: CASSPPRSLILAEAFF. Here the CDR3 DNA reads TGTGCCAGCAGCCCCCCGAGGAGCCTAATATTGGCTGAAGCTTTCTTT.

The chain combines TRBV12-3 or TRBV12-4 with TRBJ2-1; 7 positions match TRBD1. The CDR3 sequence is 15 residues long. With 2 bases clipped from V and 6 bases from J, the junction kept 7 bases outside the gene matches. The CDR3 protein is CASSLRTGSVNEQFF. The CDR3 region has the DNA TGTGCCAGCAGTTTAAGGACAGGAAGTGTCAATGAGCAGTTCTTC.

This clonotype was counted a few times. This chain uses TRBV27 with TRBJ2-7, with TRBD1 matching over 8 bases. The CDR3 is made up of 19 amino acids. Trimming took 5 bases from V and 2 from J; bases not matched to a gene: 20. CDR1 and CDR2 from the germline V gene are MNHEY and SMNVEV (reference sequence). CDR3: CASSPPDFRTGRNPYEQYF. CDR3 in DNA: TGTGCCAGCAGTCCCCCTGACTTTAGGACAGGGAGAAACCCCTACGAGCAGTACTTC.

This clonotype was counted ten times or more. Compared with germline, one end of the junction differs, possibly owing to a read error. This chain links TRBV4-1 with TRBJ1-1; no firm D call. In germline, CDR1 is MGHRA, CDR2 YSYEKL. This CDR3 is built from 11 residues. This CDR3 reads CASSSGLEAFF. As DNA, the CDR3 is TGTGCCAGCAGTAGCGGTCTTGAAGCTTTCTTT.

This clonotype appeared a single time. The chain employs TRBV6-5 and TRBJ1-6, with 11 bases lining up with TRBD1. The trim removed 4 bases at V and 13 bases at J, leaving 12 bases unmatched. Germline CDR1 and CDR2: MNHEY and SVGAGI. The CDR3 contains 16 residues. The CDR3 loop reads CASSSGTGGSHHPLHF. CDR3 bases: TGTGCCAGCAGTTCCGGGACAGGGGGTAGCCACCATCCCCTCCACTTT.

This clonotype was seen many times. This chain uses TRBV12-5 with TRBJ1-1; D is perhaps TRBD1 (5 bases). Germline V gene lookup returns CDR1 LGHNT and CDR2 FRNRAP. The V end lost 6 bases, the J end lost 1 base, and 15 bases lay between the germline ends. The length of the CDR3 is 15 residues. The CDR3 coding sequence is TGTGCTAGTGGCCCATCGGGGGTCAGGAACACTGAAGCTTTCTTT. Protein: CASGPSGVRNTEAFF.

In this sample, this clonotype turned up many times. The V call is TRBV13, the J call TRBJ2-5; D call uncertain. The CDR3 is 15 amino acids. The V gene's germline CDR1 is PRHDT and CDR2 FYEKMQ (reference sequence). The V end was cut by 2 bases, the J end by 5 bases, with 15 bases between. The CDR3 sequence: CASSLRFGPQETQYF. The CDR3 coding sequence is TGTGCCAGCAGCTTAAGGTTTGGGCCGCAGGAGACCCAGTACTTC. The whole variable domain, filled in from reference TRBV13 and TRBJ2-5, reads AAGVIQSPRHLIKEKRETATLKCYPIPRHDTVYWYQQGPGQDPQFLISFYEKMQSDKGSIPDRFSAQQFSDYHSELNMSSLELGDSALYFCASSLRFGPQETQYFGPGTRLLVL.